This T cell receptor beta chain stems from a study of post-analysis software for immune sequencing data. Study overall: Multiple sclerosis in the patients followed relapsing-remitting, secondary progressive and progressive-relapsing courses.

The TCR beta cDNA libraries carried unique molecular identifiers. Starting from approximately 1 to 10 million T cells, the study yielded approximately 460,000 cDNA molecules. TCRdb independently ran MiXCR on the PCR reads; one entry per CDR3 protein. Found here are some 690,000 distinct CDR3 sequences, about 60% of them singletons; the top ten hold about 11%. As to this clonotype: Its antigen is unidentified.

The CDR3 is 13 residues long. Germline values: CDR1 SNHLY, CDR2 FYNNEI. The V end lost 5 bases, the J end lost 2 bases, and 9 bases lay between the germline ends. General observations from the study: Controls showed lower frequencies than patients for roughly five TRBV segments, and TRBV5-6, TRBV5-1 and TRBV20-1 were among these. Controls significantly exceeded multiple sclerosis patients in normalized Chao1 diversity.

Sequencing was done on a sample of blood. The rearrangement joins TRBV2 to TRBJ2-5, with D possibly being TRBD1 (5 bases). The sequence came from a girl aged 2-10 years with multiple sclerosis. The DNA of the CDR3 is TGTGCCAGCAGTCAAGGGGTTCAAGAGACCCAGTACTTC. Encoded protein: CASSQGVQETQYF.